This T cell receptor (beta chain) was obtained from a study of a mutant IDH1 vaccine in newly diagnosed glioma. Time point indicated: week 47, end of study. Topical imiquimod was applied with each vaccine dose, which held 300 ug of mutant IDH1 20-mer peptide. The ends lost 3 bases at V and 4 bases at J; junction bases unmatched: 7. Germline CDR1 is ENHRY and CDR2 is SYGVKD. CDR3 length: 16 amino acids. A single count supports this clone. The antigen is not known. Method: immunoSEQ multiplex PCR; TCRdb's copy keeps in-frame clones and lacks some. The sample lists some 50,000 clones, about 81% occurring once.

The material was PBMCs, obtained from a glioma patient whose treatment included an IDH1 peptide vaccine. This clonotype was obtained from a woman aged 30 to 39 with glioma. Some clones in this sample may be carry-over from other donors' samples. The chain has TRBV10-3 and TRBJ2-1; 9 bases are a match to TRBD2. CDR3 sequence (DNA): TGTGCCATCAGTGACGCCGGGACTAGCAGTTACAATGAGCAGTTCTTC. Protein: CAISDAGTSSYNEQFF.